One sample yielded the 5 T cell receptor beta chains listed below, sequenced in a study of T cells in localized non-small cell lung cancer. Data came from immunoSEQ multiplex PCR; TCRdb stores just in-frame clones and leaves some out. The table records some 6,700 clones, more than 35% of them present only once. The starting material was lung tumor tissue, obtained before any cancer treatment. Receptors originate from a man aged 40 to 70 with stage III lung adenocarcinoma.

The chain employs TRBV14 and TRBJ1-2, with 12 nucleotides matching TRBD1. This CDR3 contains 13 residues. CDR1 is SGHDN and CDR2 is FVKESK in the germline V gene. Trimming cost V 5 bases and J 10 bases; bases outside gene matches: 5. CDR3 in DNA: TGTGCCAGCAGCTCCGGGACAGGGGGCCACTACACCTTC. Its translation: CASSSGTGGHYTF.

V and J are TRBV15 and TRBJ2-7; the match to TRBD1 covers 10 bases. With 1 base clipped from V and 5 bases from J, the junction kept 2 bases outside the gene matches. Germline-derived CDR1 and CDR2 are LNHNV and YYDKDF (reference sequence). This CDR3 contains 14 residues. The DNA of the CDR3 is TGTGCCACCAGCAGAGGACAGGGGGCTAACGAGCAGTACTTC. It yields the protein CATSRGQGANEQYF.

The chain joins TRBV9 to TRBJ1-5, with unresolved D. V was clipped by 5 bases and J by 0 bases, with 9 bases between them. Germline V gene data show CDR1 as SGDLS and CDR2 as YYNGEE. The CDR3 consists of 14 residues. CDR3 sequence reads: CASSLGYSNQPQHF. The CDR3 DNA sequence: TGTGCCAGCAGTTTGGGGTATAGCAATCAGCCCCAGCATTTT.

V is TRBV7-7 and J is TRBJ2-1; 8 bases are a match to TRBD2. J lost 6 bases, V lost 2 bases, and 3 bases had no gene match. Germline CDR1 SSHAT, CDR2 FNYEAQ (reference sequence). The CDR3 has 14 residues. CDR3 DNA: TGTGCCAGCAGCTTACAAGGGACTAGCAATGAGCAGTTCTTC. Amino acids: CASSLQGTSNEQFF. Filled out from reference TRBV7-7 and TRBJ2-1, the complete variable domain reads GAGVSQSPRYKVTKRGQDVTLRCDPISSHATLYWYQQALGQGPEFLTYFNYEAQPDKSGLPSDRFSAERPEGSISTLTIQRTEQRDSAMYRCASSLQGTSNEQFFGPGTRLTVL.

This chain uses TRBV28 with TRBJ1-4; D remains unclear. Germline CDR1 is MDHEN and CDR2 is SYDVKM. This CDR3 is 14 amino acids long. The V end was cut by 7 bases, the J end by 0 bases, with 9 bases between. CDR3 DNA: TGTGCCAGCAATTCGGCAGCAACTAATGAAAAACTGTTTTTT. Residues: CASNSAATNEKLFF.